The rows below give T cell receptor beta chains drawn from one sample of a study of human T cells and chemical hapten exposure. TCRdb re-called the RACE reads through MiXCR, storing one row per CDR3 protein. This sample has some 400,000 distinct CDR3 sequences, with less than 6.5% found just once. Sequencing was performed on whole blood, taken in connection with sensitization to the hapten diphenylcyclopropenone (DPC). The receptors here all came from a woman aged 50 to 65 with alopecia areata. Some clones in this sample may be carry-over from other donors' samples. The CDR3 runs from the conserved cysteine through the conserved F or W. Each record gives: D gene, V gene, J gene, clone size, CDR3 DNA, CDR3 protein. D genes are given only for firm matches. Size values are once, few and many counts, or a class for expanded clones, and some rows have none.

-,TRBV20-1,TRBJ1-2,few,TGCAGTGCTATCAGGGGTGGCTACACCTTC,CSAIRGGYTF
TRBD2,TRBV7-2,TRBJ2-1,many,TGTGCCAGCAGCTTTCCGGGACTAGCGAAGTTCTTC,CASSFPGLAKFF
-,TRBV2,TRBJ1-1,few,TGTGCCAGCAACCTTGGACAGATGGCAACTGAAGCTTTCTTT,CASNLGQMATEAFF
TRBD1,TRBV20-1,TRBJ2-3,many,TGCAGTGCTTCACGACAGGGATGGACAGATACGCAGTATTTT,CSASRQGWTDTQYF
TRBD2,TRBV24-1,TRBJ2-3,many,TGTGCCACCGGCGGGACTAGGGGAACAGATACGCAGTATTTT,CATGGTRGTDTQYF
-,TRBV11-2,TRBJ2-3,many,TGTGCCAGCAGCTCACTAGCATACACAGATACGCAGTATTTT,CASSSLAYTDTQYF
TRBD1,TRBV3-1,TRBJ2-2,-,TGTGCCAGCAGCCAAGAGAGGGGGCGAACCGGGGAGCCGTTTTTT,CASSQERGRTGEPFF
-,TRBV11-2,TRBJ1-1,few,TGTGCCAGCAGCGCTAACCAGGGGCTCGACACTGAAGCTTTCTTT,CASSANQGLDTEAFF
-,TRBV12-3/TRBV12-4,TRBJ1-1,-,TGTGCCAGCACCCCCGGGACACTGAACACTGAAGCTTTCTTT,CASTPGTLNTEAFF
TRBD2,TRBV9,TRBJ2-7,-,TGTGCCAGCGGGCGGGAGGACTACGAGCAGTACTTC,CASGREDYEQYF
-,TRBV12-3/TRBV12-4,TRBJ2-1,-,TGTGCCAGCAGTTTCAGGGGGGGGCCGGGCGAGCAGTTCTTC,CASSFRGGPGEQFF
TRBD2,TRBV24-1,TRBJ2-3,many,TGTGCCACCGGGGGACTAGCGGGAGGAACAGATACGCAGTATTTT,CATGGLAGGTDTQYF
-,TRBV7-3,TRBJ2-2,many,TGTGCCAGCAGCTTAATTACGGGGATGAACACCGGGGAGCTGTTTTTT,CASSLITGMNTGELFF
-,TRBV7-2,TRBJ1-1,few,TGTGCCAGCAGCTCACAGTTTGACACTGAAGCTTTCTTT,CASSSQFDTEAFF
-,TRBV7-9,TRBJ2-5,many,TGTGCCAGCAGCGAGGGGACGGGGAAAGAGACCCAGTACTTC,CASSEGTGKETQYF
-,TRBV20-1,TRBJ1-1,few,TGCAGTGCTAGAAGGTCAAGCGGTGAAGCTTTCTTT,CSARRSSGEAFF
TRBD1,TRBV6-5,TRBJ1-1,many,TGTGCCAGCAGCACAGGGGGCCGGACTGAAGCTTTCTTT,CASSTGGRTEAFF
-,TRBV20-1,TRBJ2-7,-,TGCAGTGCTCCCCGACAGGGAGGTTACGAGCAGTACTTC,CSAPRQGGYEQYF
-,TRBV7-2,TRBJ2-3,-,TGTGCCAGCAGCCCCCAGCAAGATACGCAGTATTTT,CASSPQQDTQYF
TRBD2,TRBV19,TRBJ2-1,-,TGTGCCAGTAGTAAACTAGCGGGTGGGAATGAGCAGTTCTTC,CASSKLAGGNEQFF
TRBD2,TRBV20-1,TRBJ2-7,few,TGCAGTGCTAGAGGACTAGCGGGAGCACCGAGCGAGCAGTACTTC,CSARGLAGAPSEQYF
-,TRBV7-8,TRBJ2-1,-,TGTGCCAGCAGCTTAGAGTTTCTGGATGAGCAGTTCTTC,CASSLEFLDEQFF
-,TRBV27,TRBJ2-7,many,TGTGCCAGCAGCCCCGGACGCACGTTCTCCTACGAGCAGTACTTC,CASSPGRTFSYEQYF
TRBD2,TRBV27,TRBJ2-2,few,TGTGCCACCTTAGCGGGGCCCTACACCGGGGAGCTGTTTTTT,CATLAGPYTGELFF
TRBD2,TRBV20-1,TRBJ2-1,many,TGCAGTGCTAGAGATCGTTTAGCGGGCGGTTGGGGTGAGCAGTTCTTC,CSARDRLAGGWGEQFF
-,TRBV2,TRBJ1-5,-,TGTGCCAGCAGTGAAAGGGAGATCAGACAGCCCCAGCATTTT,CASSEREIRQPQHF
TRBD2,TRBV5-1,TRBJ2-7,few,TGCGCCAGCAGCCCTGGATTAGCGGGAGGGACAGGATACGAGCAGTACTTC,CASSPGLAGGTGYEQYF
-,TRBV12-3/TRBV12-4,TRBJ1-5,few,TGTGCCAGCAGTTTTCAGGGGACCAGCAATCAGCCCCAGCATTTT,CASSFQGTSNQPQHF
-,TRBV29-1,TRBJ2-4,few,TGCAGCGTCAGGACGGAACTAGCCAAAAACATTCAGTACTTC,CSVRTELAKNIQYF
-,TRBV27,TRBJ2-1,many,TGTGCCAGCAGTCCCTTAGCGGTCTCCTACAATGAGCAGTTCTTC,CASSPLAVSYNEQFF
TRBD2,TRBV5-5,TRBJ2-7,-,TGTGCCAGCAGCTTGGCCGGGAGGGAACCCTACGAGCAGTACTTC,CASSLAGREPYEQYF
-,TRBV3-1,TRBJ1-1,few,TGTGCCAGCAGCCAAGATCGGCAGATATGGAACACTGAAGCTTTCTTT,CASSQDRQIWNTEAFF